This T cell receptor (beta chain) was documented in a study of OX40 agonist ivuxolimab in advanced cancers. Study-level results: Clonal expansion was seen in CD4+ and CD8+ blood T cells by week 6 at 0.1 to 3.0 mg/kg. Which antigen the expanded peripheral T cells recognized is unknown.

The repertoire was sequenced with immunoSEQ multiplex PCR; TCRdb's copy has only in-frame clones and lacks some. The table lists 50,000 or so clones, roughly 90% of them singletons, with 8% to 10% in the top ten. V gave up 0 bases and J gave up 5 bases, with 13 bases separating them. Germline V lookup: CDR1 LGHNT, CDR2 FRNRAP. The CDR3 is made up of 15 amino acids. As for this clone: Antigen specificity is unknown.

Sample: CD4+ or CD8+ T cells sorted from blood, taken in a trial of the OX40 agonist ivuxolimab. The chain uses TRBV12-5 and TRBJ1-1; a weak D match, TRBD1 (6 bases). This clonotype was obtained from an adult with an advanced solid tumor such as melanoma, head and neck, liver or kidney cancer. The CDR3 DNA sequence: TGTGCTAGTGGTTTGGTAATACAGGGAATGACTGAAGCTTTCTTT. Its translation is CASGLVIQGMTEAFF.